The 13 T cell receptor beta chains below were found in one sample sequenced in a study of blood T cell repertoires in COVID-19. Profiled with immunoSEQ multiplex PCR; TCRdb holds only in-frame clones, not every one. The sample contains 360,000 or so clones, about 90% of which appear only once. Sequencing was done on a sample of PBMCs or T cells enriched from blood (not recorded which). These receptors were obtained from a woman aged 30 to 39 who had been exposed to COVID-19.

This clone was observed once. The chain employs TRBV30 and TRBJ1-1; D ambiguous. CDR3 size: 10 residues. CDR1 and CDR2 (germline): GTSNPN, SVGIG (reference sequence). The V end lost 7 bases, the J end lost 4 bases, and 7 bases lay between the germline ends. The CDR3 sequence: CASLGTEAFF. The CDR3 DNA is TGTGCCTCCCTCGGCACTGAAGCTTTCTTT.

The rearrangement joins TRBV18 to TRBJ1-2, with a tentative D call TRBD1 (5 bases). The V and J ends lost 2 bases and 6 bases respectively, with 13 bases between them. This CDR3 has 14 residues. Germline values: CDR1 KGHSH, CDR2 LQKENI. As DNA, the CDR3 is TGTGCCAGCTCACCAGTGCAGGGCCTTGATGGCTACACCTTC. Its translation is CASSPVQGLDGYTF. The entire variable domain, with the rest obtained from reference TRBV18 and TRBJ1-2, is as follows: NAGVMQNPRHLVRRRGQEARLRCSPMKGHSHVYWYRQLPEEGLKFMVYLQKENIIDESGMPKERFSAEFPKEGPSILRIQQVVRGDSAAYFCASSPVQGLDGYTFGSGTRLTVV.

The chain links TRBV3-1 (or the pseudogene TRBV3-2) to TRBJ2-5, with 7 bases that match TRBD1. The germline V gene has CDR1 LGHDT and CDR2 YNNKEL (reference sequence). V gave up 6 bases and J gave up 1 base; unmatched junction bases: 8. CDR3 length: 15 residues. CDR3 in DNA: TGTGCCAGCAGACGGTGGGACAGTTCCCAAGAGACCCAGTACTTC. Its protein is CASRRWDSSQETQYF.

CDR3 protein: CASSKGQGGGYTF. As DNA, the CDR3 is TGTGCCAGCAGTAAGGGACAGGGTGGTGGCTACACCTTC. The chain is built from TRBV25-1 and TRBJ1-2; 9 nucleotides match TRBD1. This CDR3 region has 13 residues. V shed 5 bases and J 7 bases; nucleotides not matched to a gene: 5. Germline CDR1 MGHDK, CDR2 SYGVNS.

V gene TRBV18 combines with J gene TRBJ2-7, with D uncertain. The CDR3 covers 12 residues. Germline assignment: CDR1 KGHSH and CDR2 LQKENI. Trimming shortened V by 3 bases and J by 5 bases, and 8 bases separated the two germline ends. Here the CDR3 DNA reads TGTGCCAGCTCACCCCACAAAGACGAGCAGTACTTC. Amino acids: CASSPHKDEQYF.

This chain joins TRBV12-3 or TRBV12-4 and TRBJ2-5; D is uncertain. The CDR3 is 12 residues long. The germline V and J ends were trimmed by 6 bases and 6 bases, with 11 bases remaining between them. The CDR3 coding sequence is TGTGCCAGCAGAGGAGAAGCCAAGACCCAGTACTTC. This gives the protein CASRGEAKTQYF.

V is TRBV5-1 and J is TRBJ1-2; D uncertain. The germline V and J ends were trimmed by 4 bases and 6 bases, with 19 bases remaining between them. Germline CDR1 is SGHRS and CDR2 is YFSETQ. This CDR3 is built from 15 residues. The CDR3 spells CASSRALEGIDGYTF. CDR3 DNA: TGCGCCAGCAGCCGGGCTCTGGAGGGTATAGATGGCTACACCTTC.

The rearrangement uses TRBV27 and TRBJ2-2; no firm D call. The CDR3 loop spans 20 amino acids. The germline V gene encodes CDR1 MNHEY and CDR2 SMNVEV (reference sequence). The V end lost 0 bases, the J end lost 1 base, and 21 bases lay between the germline ends. The CDR3 DNA reads TGTGCCAGCAGTTTATCCCACTCCTCTCGTTTCCCCGAGAACACCGGGGAGCTGTTTTTT. Protein: CASSLSHSSRFPENTGELFF.

This clone was detected only a few times. The chain has TRBV3-1 (or the pseudogene TRBV3-2) and TRBJ1-5; TRBD1 might be the D (5 bases). V lost 0 bases and J 1 base, leaving 7 bases between the germline ends. Germline V CDR1 and CDR2: LGHDT, YNNKEL (reference sequence). The CDR3 consists of 15 residues. For the CDR3, the DNA is TGTGCCAGCAGCCAAGATGCAGGGAGCAATCAGCCCCAGCATTTT. This encodes CASSQDAGSNQPQHF.

The CDR3 sequence is CASSWYRDRETEAFF. In DNA, the CDR3 is TGTGCCAGCAGCTGGTACCGGGACAGGGAAACTGAAGCTTTCTTT. The chain employs TRBV7-9 and TRBJ1-1; 9 bases fit TRBD1. The CDR3 contains 15 residues. Germline V lookup: CDR1 SEHNR, CDR2 FQNEAQ (reference sequence). V dropped 4 bases and J dropped 5; count of bases not matched to a gene: 8.

In nucleotides, the CDR3 is TGTGCCAGTAGTAACATACTAGCGGGAGGTCTCAACGAGCAGTACTTC. This encodes CASSNILAGGLNEQYF. The V and J genes are TRBV19 and TRBJ2-7; 12 bases are a match to TRBD2. The V gene's germline CDR1 is LNHDA and CDR2 SQIVND (reference sequence). V was clipped by 4 bases and J by 5 bases; unmatched bases: 9. The CDR3 is 16 amino acids.

This CDR3 reads CASSHPGIGNNEQFF. CDR3 nucleotide sequence: TGTGCCAGCAGCCACCCGGGGATTGGGAACAATGAGCAGTTCTTC. This chain joins TRBV5-4 and TRBJ2-1; D might be TRBD2 (5 bases). Trimming stripped 4 bases from V and 5 bases from J, with 16 bases between. This CDR3 is 15 amino acids long. The germline gives CDR1 SGHNT, CDR2 YYREEE (reference sequence).

This clone has a single count. V is TRBV6-5 and J is TRBJ1-3, with 10 bases identical to TRBD1. Germline V gene sequence: CDR1 MNHEY, CDR2 SVGAGI. J was trimmed by 3 bases and V by 4 bases; bases with no gene match: 6. The CDR3 is made up of 16 amino acids. CDR3 sequence (DNA): TGTGCCAGCAGTTCCCTGACAGGGGGCGGTGGAAACACCATATATTTT. Protein product: CASSSLTGGGGNTIYF.